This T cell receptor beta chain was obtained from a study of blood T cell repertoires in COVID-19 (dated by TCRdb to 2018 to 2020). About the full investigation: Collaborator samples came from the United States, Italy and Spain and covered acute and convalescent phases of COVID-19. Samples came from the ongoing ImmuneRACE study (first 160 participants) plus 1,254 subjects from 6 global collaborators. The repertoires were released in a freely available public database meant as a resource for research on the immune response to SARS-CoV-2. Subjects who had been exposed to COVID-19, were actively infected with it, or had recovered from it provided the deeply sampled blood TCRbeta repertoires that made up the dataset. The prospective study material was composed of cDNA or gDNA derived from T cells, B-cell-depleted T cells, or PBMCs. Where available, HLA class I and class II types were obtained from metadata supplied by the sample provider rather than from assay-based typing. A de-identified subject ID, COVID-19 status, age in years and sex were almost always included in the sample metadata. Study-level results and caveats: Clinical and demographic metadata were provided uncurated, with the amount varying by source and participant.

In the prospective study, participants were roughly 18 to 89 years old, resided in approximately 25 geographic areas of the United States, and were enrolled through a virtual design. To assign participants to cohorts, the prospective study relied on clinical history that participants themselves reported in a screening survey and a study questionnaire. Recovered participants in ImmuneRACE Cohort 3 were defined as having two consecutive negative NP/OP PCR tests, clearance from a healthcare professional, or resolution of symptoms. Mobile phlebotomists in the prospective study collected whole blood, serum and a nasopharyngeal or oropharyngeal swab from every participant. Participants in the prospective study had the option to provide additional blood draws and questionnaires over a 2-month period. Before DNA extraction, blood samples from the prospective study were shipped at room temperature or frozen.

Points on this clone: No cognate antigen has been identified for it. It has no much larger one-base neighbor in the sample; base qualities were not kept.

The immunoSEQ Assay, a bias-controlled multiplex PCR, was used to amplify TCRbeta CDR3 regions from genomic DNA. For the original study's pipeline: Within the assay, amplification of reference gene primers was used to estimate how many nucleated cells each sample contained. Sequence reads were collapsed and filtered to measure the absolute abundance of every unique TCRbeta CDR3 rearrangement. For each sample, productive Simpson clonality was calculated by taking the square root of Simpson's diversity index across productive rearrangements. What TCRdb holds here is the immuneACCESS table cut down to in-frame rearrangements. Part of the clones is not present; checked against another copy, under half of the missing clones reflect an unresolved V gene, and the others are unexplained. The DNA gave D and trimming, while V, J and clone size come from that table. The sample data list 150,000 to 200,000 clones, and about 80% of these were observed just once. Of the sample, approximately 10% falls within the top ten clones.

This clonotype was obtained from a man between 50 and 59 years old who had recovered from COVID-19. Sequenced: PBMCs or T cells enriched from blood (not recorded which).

The encoded CDR3 is CASSVAGVYNEQFF. The DNA reads as follows: TGTGCCAGCTCGGTAGCGGGGGTATACAATGAGCAGTTCTTC. The chain joins TRBV9 to TRBJ2-1; a stretch of 9 junction bases matches TRBD2. The CDR3 covers 14 residues, taking in both the cysteine and the phenylalanine. The DNA shown is the 42-base CDR3, in frame from base 1. For CDR1 and CDR2, the germline V gene lists SGDLS and YYNGEE. From V the trimming removes 7 bases and from J it removes 4 bases, while the gene matches leave 6 bases of the junction unaccounted for.